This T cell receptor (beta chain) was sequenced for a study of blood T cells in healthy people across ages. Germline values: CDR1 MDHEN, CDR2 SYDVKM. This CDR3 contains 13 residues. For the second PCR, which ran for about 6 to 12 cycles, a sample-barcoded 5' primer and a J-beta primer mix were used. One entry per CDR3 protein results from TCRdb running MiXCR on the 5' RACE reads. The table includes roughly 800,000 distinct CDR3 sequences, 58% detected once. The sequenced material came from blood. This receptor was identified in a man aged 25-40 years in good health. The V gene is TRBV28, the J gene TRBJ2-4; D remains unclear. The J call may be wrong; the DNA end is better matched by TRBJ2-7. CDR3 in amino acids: CASGIEVGYEQYF. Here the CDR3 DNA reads TGTGCCAGCGGCATTGAAGTCGGCTACGAGCAGTACTTC.